This is a list of T cell receptor beta chains from one sample in a study of cytomegalovirus exposure and HLA in healthy donors. The repertoire was sequenced with immunoSEQ multiplex PCR; TCRdb's copy has only in-frame clones and lacks some. The sample includes about 110,000 clones, around four fifths of them seen just once. Sequencing was carried out using PBMCs. The receptors come from a man aged 25-45 years in good health and CMV-seronegative. CDR3s include the opening cysteine and the closing phenylalanine or tryptophan. A D gene is named only where the DNA matches it firmly. Size tells how often a clone was seen (once, few, many) or the class of an expanded clone, and some rows leave it out.

CDR3aa	CDR3nt	d_gene	v_gene	abundance	j_gene
CASSLEVRGGFGEQFF	TGTGCCAGCAGCTTGGAGGTGCGGGGGGGTTTCGGTGAGCAGTTCTTC	TRBD2	TRBV5-6	.	TRBJ2-1
CASRPQGAGEQFF	TGTGCCAGCAGGCCCCAGGGGGCGGGTGAGCAGTTCTTC	TRBD1	TRBV27	.	TRBJ2-1
CASSTTSGGNEQFF	TGCGCCAGCAGTACGACTAGCGGAGGCAATGAGCAGTTCTTC	TRBD2	TRBV10-2	.	TRBJ2-1
CASSLTDRGRINTIYF	TGTGCCAGCAGCTTAACGGATAGGGGGCGTATAAACACCATATATTTT	TRBD1	TRBV7-3	few	TRBJ1-3
CASSLASGNSPLHF	TGTGCCAGCAGCTTAGCGTCGGGGAATTCACCCCTCCACTTT	.	TRBV7-9	.	TRBJ1-6
CASSTTHRGETQYF	TGTGCCAGCAGTACGACCCACAGGGGGGAGACCCAGTACTTC	TRBD1	TRBV27	.	TRBJ2-5
CASSAQANTGELFF	TGTGCCAGCAGCGCACAAGCGAACACCGGGGAGCTGTTTTTT	.	TRBV7-2	.	TRBJ2-2
CASTGVSGEQFF	TGTGCCAGCACAGGGGTTTCGGGTGAGCAGTTCTTC	.	TRBV6-5	.	TRBJ2-1
CASSGGTSGKRNIQYF	TGTGCCAGCAGCGGAGGGACTAGCGGGAAGAGAAACATTCAGTACTTC	TRBD2	TRBV11-1	.	TRBJ2-4
CASRVAEETQYF	TGTGCCAGCAGGGTAGCGGAAGAGACCCAGTACTTC	.	TRBV2	.	TRBJ2-5
CASSGRDRNTEAFF	TGTGCCAGCAGCGGTCGGGACAGGAACACTGAAGCTTTCTTT	TRBD1	TRBV5-4	.	TRBJ1-1
CAIRRTSGATDTQYF	TGTGCCATCAGGCGGACTAGCGGGGCCACAGATACGCAGTATTTT	TRBD2	TRBV10-3	.	TRBJ2-3
CASSQAPTSGYEQYF	TGCGCCAGCAGCCAAGCACCGACTAGCGGATACGAGCAGTACTTC	TRBD2	TRBV4-1	.	TRBJ2-7
CASSVGGGRASVTGELFF	TGTGCCAGCAGCGTAGGTGGCGGGAGGGCCTCGGTCACCGGGGAGCTGTTTTTT	TRBD2	TRBV9	few	TRBJ2-2
CARSLEGDRGRRDF	TGTGCCAGAAGCTTGGAGGGGGACAGGGGGCGCAGGGACTTC	TRBD1	TRBV5-3	.	TRBJ2-7
CASSLNPGVTEAFF	TGCGCCAGCAGCTTGAACCCAGGGGTCACTGAAGCTTTCTTT	.	TRBV5-1	few	TRBJ1-1
CAWSSVGAFF	TGTGCCTGGAGTTCAGTGGGCGCTTTCTTT	.	TRBV30	.	TRBJ1-1